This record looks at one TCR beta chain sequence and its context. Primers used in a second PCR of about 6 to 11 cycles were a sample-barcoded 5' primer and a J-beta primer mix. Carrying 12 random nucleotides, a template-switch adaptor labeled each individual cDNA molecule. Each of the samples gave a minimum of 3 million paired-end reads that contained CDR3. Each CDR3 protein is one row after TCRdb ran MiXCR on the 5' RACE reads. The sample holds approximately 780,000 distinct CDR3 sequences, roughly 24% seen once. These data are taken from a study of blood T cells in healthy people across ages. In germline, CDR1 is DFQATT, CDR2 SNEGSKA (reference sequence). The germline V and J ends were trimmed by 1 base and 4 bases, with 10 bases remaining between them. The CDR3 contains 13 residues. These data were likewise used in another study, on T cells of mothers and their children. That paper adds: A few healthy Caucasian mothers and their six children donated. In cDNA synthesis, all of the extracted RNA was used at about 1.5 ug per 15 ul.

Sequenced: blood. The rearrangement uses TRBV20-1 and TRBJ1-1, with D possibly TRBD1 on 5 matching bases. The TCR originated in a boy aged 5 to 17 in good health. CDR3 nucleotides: TGCAGTGCTAGAGGGCCGGGGGGCACTGAAGCTTTCTTT. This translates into CSARGPGGTEAFF.